The entry below gives a single T cell receptor beta chain sequence along with its context. The antigen is unknown. Time point indicated: week 23, last vaccination. In every dose of vaccine, 300 ug of mutant IDH1 20-mer peptide was given alongside topical imiquimod. The entry originates in a study of a mutant IDH1 vaccine in newly diagnosed glioma. About the research overall: Beforehand, treatment had been radiotherapy, temozolomide, or both; the majority received both.

Method: immunoSEQ multiplex PCR; TCRdb's copy keeps in-frame clones and lacks some. This sample has roughly 74,000 clones, with 75% to 85% found just once. The clonotype was recovered from a man aged 25-45 years with glioma. Some clones in this sample may be carry-over from other donors' samples. This specimen was PBMCs, taken from a glioma patient whose treatment included an IDH1 peptide vaccine.

CDR3 sequence (DNA): TGCGCCAGCAGCTCCCAGGGGGGTGGCACCGGGGAGCTGTTTTTT. It specifies CASSSQGGGTGELFF. The rearrangement links TRBV5-1 to TRBJ2-2; D is possibly TRBD1 (7 bases). Germline V lookup: CDR1 SGHRS, CDR2 YFSETQ. There are 15 residues in the CDR3. V gave up 3 bases and J gave up 4 bases, with 13 bases separating them.